Listed below are T cell receptor beta chains from one sample, sequenced in a study of cytomegalovirus exposure and HLA in healthy donors. Sequencing used immunoSEQ multiplex PCR; TCRdb keeps in-frame clones, though not all of them. This table has 150,000 to 200,000 clones, about 77% appearing once. The specimen sequenced was PBMCs. The receptors were sampled from a woman under 40 in good health and CMV-seropositive. Both conserved end residues are part of each CDR3. A D gene is named only where the DNA matches it firmly. Not all rows give a size; the values are once, few, many and, for expanded clones, a class.

>.|.|TRBJ2-1|TRBV6-5
TGTGCCAGCAGTGCGGGGAATGAGCAGTTCTTC
CASSAGNEQFF
>.|.|TRBJ2-2|TRBV4-1
TGCGCCAGCAGCCAAGTTAAAGGGGGAATAAACACCGGGGAGCTGTTTTTT
CASSQVKGGINTGELFF
>TRBD2|.|TRBJ2-1|TRBV11-3
TGTGCCAGCAGCTTAGTCCTGACTAGCGGCTACAATGAGCAGTTCTTC
CASSLVLTSGYNEQFF
>TRBD1|.|TRBJ2-1|TRBV4-1
TGCGCCAGCAGCCAGCTCGGGGACAGGGGGCGAAATGAGCAGTTCTTC
CASSQLGDRGRNEQFF
>TRBD1|.|TRBJ2-3|TRBV5-6
TGTGCCAGCAGCGGGACTACAGGGGGCCGAACAGATACGCAGTATTTT
CASSGTTGGRTDTQYF
>TRBD1|few|TRBJ2-7|TRBV9
TGTGCCAGCAGCGTAGGGACAGGGTTCCACGAGCAGTACTTC
CASSVGTGFHEQYF
>.|.|TRBJ2-2|TRBV4-2
TGTGCCAGCAGCCAAGAACTAGCTACCGGGGAGCTGTTTTTT
CASSQELATGELFF
>.|.|TRBJ2-2|TRBV11-3
TGTGCCAGCAGCTCGACAGGAGTCACCGGGGAGCTGTTTTTT
CASSSTGVTGELFF
>.|.|TRBJ1-3|TRBV9
TGTGCCAGCAGCACTCCAACAGGGACCAACTCTGGAAACACCATATATTTT
CASSTPTGTNSGNTIYF
>.|.|TRBJ1-1|TRBV7-2
TGTGCCAGCAGCCGAGACATGAACACTGAAGCTTTCTTT
CASSRDMNTEAFF
>.|few|TRBJ2-7|TRBV5-1
TGCGCCAGCAGCGGCAGTCAGGGCGAGCAGTACTTC
CASSGSQGEQYF
>TRBD1|.|TRBJ1-3|TRBV5-5
TGTGCCAGCAGACAGGGGACGTCTGGAAACACCATATATTTT
CASRQGTSGNTIYF
>.|.|TRBJ1-6|TRBV6-1
TGTGCCAGCAATGGGGTTAGGGGGGGGTCCTCACCCCTCCACTTT
CASNGVRGGSSPLHF
>TRBD2|.|TRBJ2-3|TRBV27
TGTGCCAGCAGTTCGCGGGGGGGCGGCACAGATACGCAGTATTTT
CASSSRGGGTDTQYF
>.|.|TRBJ2-2|TRBV6-5
TGTGCCAGCACCCGGCGACAGTATGGAGCCGGGGAGCTGTTTTTT
CASTRRQYGAGELFF
>TRBD1|.|TRBJ2-1|TRBV4-1
TGCGCCAGCAGCCAAAGATTGGGACAGGTCTCCTACAATGAGCAGTTCTTC
CASSQRLGQVSYNEQFF
>.|.|TRBJ1-6|TRBV28
TGTGCCAGCAGTTCCTCACCTATGCGGGGGCAACCCCTCCACTTT
CASSSSPMRGQPLHF
>TRBD1|.|TRBJ1-4|TRBV5-8
TGTGCCAGCAGATTTGGGACAGCCAAAAATGAAAAACTGTTTTTT
CASRFGTAKNEKLFF
>.|.|TRBJ2-1|TRBV30
TGTGCCTGGAGTGGGCCCGAACGCGTAGCATACAATGAGCAGTTCTTC
CAWSGPERVAYNEQFF
>TRBD1|.|TRBJ1-4|TRBV5-8
TGTGCCAGCAGCACGGGACAGGGCTCCACTAATGAAAAACTGTTTTTT
CASSTGQGSTNEKLFF
>TRBD2|few|TRBJ2-5|TRBV15
TGTGCCACCCGGACTAGCGGGGGGGAGACCCAGTACTTC
CATRTSGGETQYF
>.|.|TRBJ1-2|TRBV7-2
TGTGCCAGCAGCTTTTATCTCGGCAGCAGCGAGGACTATGGCTACACCTTC
CASSFYLGSSEDYGYTF
>.|once|TRBJ1-4|TRBV2
TGTGCCAGCAGTGAGTGGCTAGAGAATAGGGGAAAACTGTTTTTT
CASSEWLENRGKLFF
>TRBD1|.|TRBJ1-2|TRBV11-2
TGTGCCAGCAGCGTGACAGGGGGCAGAGATGGCTACACCTTC
CASSVTGGRDGYTF
>.|.|TRBJ2-7|TRBV5-5
TGTGCCAGCAGCTTTGGAGGGGCGTCCTACGAGCAGTACTTC
CASSFGGASYEQYF
>TRBD1|few|TRBJ2-2|TRBV6-5
TGTGCCTCCTTCCCAGGGGGCTTCGCCGGGGAGCTGTTTTTT
CASFPGGFAGELFF
>TRBD2|.|TRBJ2-5|TRBV5-4
TGTGCCAGCAGCTTGCGGGGGGGATCAGAGACCCAGTACTTC
CASSLRGGSETQYF
>TRBD2|.|TRBJ2-3|TRBV18
TGTGCCAGCTCACCGCGGACTAGCGGGAGCGGCACAGATACGCAGTATTTT
CASSPRTSGSGTDTQYF